A selection of T cell receptor beta chains follows, all from one sample in a study of blood T cell repertoires in COVID-19. Sequenced by immunoSEQ multiplex PCR; TCRdb stores in-frame clones only, minus some. The table lists approximately 220,000 clones, around 81% of them singletons. The specimen was peripheral blood. The source of these receptors is a woman in her twenties or thirties who had recovered from COVID-19. CDR3s include the opening cysteine and the closing phenylalanine or tryptophan. A D gene is named only where the DNA matches it firmly. Clone sizes are given selectively: once, few, many, or a class where the clone is expanded.

CDR3aa: CASSPPGQGEDQPQHF
CDR3nt: TGTGCCAGCAGCCCCCCAGGGCAGGGGGAGGATCAGCCCCAGCATTTT
d_gene: TRBD1
abundance: -
j_gene: TRBJ1-5
v_gene: TRBV9

CDR3aa: CASIPGSNTGELFF
CDR3nt: TGTGCCAGCATCCCAGGTTCGAACACCGGGGAGCTGTTTTTT
d_gene: -
abundance: -
j_gene: TRBJ2-2
v_gene: TRBV2

CDR3aa: CASSSRGTDTQYF
CDR3nt: TGTGCCAGCAGCTCGCGGGGCACAGATACGCAGTATTTT
d_gene: -
abundance: -
j_gene: TRBJ2-3
v_gene: TRBV11-2

CDR3aa: CAISTGQGINEQYF
CDR3nt: TGTGCCATCTCTACGGGACAGGGTATAAACGAGCAGTACTTC
d_gene: TRBD1
abundance: -
j_gene: TRBJ2-7
v_gene: TRBV10-3

CDR3aa: CAISESTGFYNEQFF
CDR3nt: TGTGCCATCAGTGAGTCGACAGGATTTTACAATGAGCAGTTCTTC
d_gene: -
abundance: -
j_gene: TRBJ2-1
v_gene: TRBV10-3

CDR3aa: CASSVAAFSTDTQYF
CDR3nt: TGTGCCAGCAGCGTCGCGGCATTTAGCACAGATACGCAGTATTTT
d_gene: -
abundance: once
j_gene: TRBJ2-3
v_gene: TRBV9

CDR3aa: CASRHRDRSNQPQHF
CDR3nt: TGTGCCAGCCGTCACCGGGACAGGAGCAATCAGCCCCAGCATTTT
d_gene: TRBD1
abundance: -
j_gene: TRBJ1-5
v_gene: TRBV6-5

CDR3aa: CASRSTGTGTSEQFF
CDR3nt: TGTGCCAGCAGGTCAACCGGGACAGGGACAAGTGAGCAGTTCTTC
d_gene: TRBD1
abundance: -
j_gene: TRBJ2-1
v_gene: TRBV28

CDR3aa: CAWSGGQNYGYTF
CDR3nt: TGTGCCTGGAGCGGTGGGCAGAACTATGGCTACACCTTC
d_gene: -
abundance: -
j_gene: TRBJ1-2
v_gene: TRBV30

CDR3aa: CASLSGGLNSPLHF
CDR3nt: TGTGCCAGCCTGTCAGGGGGCCTCAATTCACCCCTCCACTTT
d_gene: TRBD1
abundance: medium-sized
j_gene: TRBJ1-6
v_gene: TRBV6-5

CDR3aa: CASSYSTSGRYEQYF
CDR3nt: TGTGCCAGCAGTTACTCGACTAGCGGGAGGTACGAGCAGTACTTC
d_gene: TRBD2
abundance: -
j_gene: TRBJ2-7
v_gene: TRBV6-6

CDR3aa: CASSLEREQYF
CDR3nt: TGCGCCAGCAGCCTGGAGAGGGAACAGTACTTC
d_gene: -
abundance: once
j_gene: TRBJ2-7
v_gene: TRBV5-1

CDR3aa: CATSRVGTGVEEQYF
CDR3nt: TGTGCCACCAGCAGAGTTGGGACAGGGGTAGAAGAGCAGTACTTC
d_gene: TRBD1
abundance: -
j_gene: TRBJ2-7
v_gene: TRBV15

CDR3aa: CASSLGGAFTDTQYF
CDR3nt: TGTGCCAGCAGCTTAGGGGGCGCATTTACAGATACGCAGTATTTT
d_gene: -
abundance: -
j_gene: TRBJ2-3
v_gene: TRBV7-2

CDR3aa: CASSQGAGEQYF
CDR3nt: TGTGCCAGCAGCCAGGGGGCTGGCGAGCAGTACTTC
d_gene: -
abundance: -
j_gene: TRBJ2-7
v_gene: TRBV3-1/TRBV3-2

CDR3aa: CASSLFWQTNTGELFF
CDR3nt: TGTGCCAGCAGCTTGTTCTGGCAGACGAACACCGGGGAGCTGTTTTTT
d_gene: -
abundance: -
j_gene: TRBJ2-2
v_gene: TRBV5-6

CDR3aa: CASRGGGGESKNIQYF
CDR3nt: TGTGCCAGCAGAGGAGGAGGGGGCGAATCCAAAAACATTCAGTACTTC
d_gene: -
abundance: -
j_gene: TRBJ2-4
v_gene: TRBV28

CDR3aa: CASSVGYGGVRDEQFF
CDR3nt: TGTGCCAGCAGCGTAGGATATGGGGGGGTCAGGGATGAGCAGTTCTTC
d_gene: TRBD2
abundance: -
j_gene: TRBJ2-1
v_gene: TRBV9

CDR3aa: CASRRRETYEQYF
CDR3nt: TGCGCCAGCAGGAGGAGGGAAACCTACGAGCAGTACTTC
d_gene: -
abundance: -
j_gene: TRBJ2-7
v_gene: TRBV10-2

CDR3aa: CSVDTGYDGTGANVLTF
CDR3nt: TGCAGCGTTGACACAGGGTATGACGGAACTGGGGCCAACGTCCTGACTTTC
d_gene: -
abundance: -
j_gene: TRBJ2-6
v_gene: TRBV29-1

CDR3aa: CASSLGQGSEKLFF
CDR3nt: TGTGCCAGCAGCTTAGGGCAGGGCAGCGAAAAACTGTTTTTT
d_gene: -
abundance: -
j_gene: TRBJ1-4
v_gene: TRBV11-2

CDR3aa: CASSGASGSLGELFF
CDR3nt: TGTGCCAGCAGTGGCGCTAGCGGGAGTTTAGGGGAGCTGTTTTTT
d_gene: TRBD2
abundance: -
j_gene: TRBJ2-2
v_gene: TRBV28

CDR3aa: CASSRQGWNTEAFF
CDR3nt: TGTGCCAGTAGTCGTCAGGGGTGGAACACTGAAGCTTTCTTT
d_gene: -
abundance: once
j_gene: TRBJ1-1
v_gene: TRBV19

CDR3aa: CASSLDSPNTEAFF
CDR3nt: TGTGCCAGCAGTTTGGACAGCCCGAACACTGAAGCTTTCTTT
d_gene: -
abundance: -
j_gene: TRBJ1-1
v_gene: TRBV28

CDR3aa: CASSPQGPGQAKNIQYF
CDR3nt: TGTGCCAGCTCACCTCAAGGTCCGGGACAGGCCAAAAACATTCAGTACTTC
d_gene: TRBD1
abundance: -
j_gene: TRBJ2-4
v_gene: TRBV18

CDR3aa: CASSAAGSPLHF
CDR3nt: TGTGCCAGCAGCGCAGCGGGCTCACCCCTCCACTTT
d_gene: -
abundance: -
j_gene: TRBJ1-6
v_gene: TRBV9

CDR3aa: CASRLGQTNTEAFF
CDR3nt: TGTGCCAGCAGATTGGGGCAGACAAACACTGAAGCTTTCTTT
d_gene: -
abundance: -
j_gene: TRBJ1-1
v_gene: TRBV7-2

CDR3aa: CASSSSLQETQYF
CDR3nt: TGTGCCAGCAGTTCGTCTTTGCAAGAGACCCAGTACTTC
d_gene: -
abundance: -
j_gene: TRBJ2-5
v_gene: TRBV6-5

CDR3aa: CATSIAGESEQFF
CDR3nt: TGTGCCACCAGCATAGCGGGAGAATCTGAGCAGTTCTTC
d_gene: TRBD2
abundance: -
j_gene: TRBJ2-1
v_gene: TRBV15

CDR3aa: CASSMGGRAYEQYF
CDR3nt: TGTGCCAGTAGTATGGGTGGGAGGGCCTACGAGCAGTACTTC
d_gene: TRBD2
abundance: -
j_gene: TRBJ2-7
v_gene: TRBV19

CDR3aa: CATTTGYEQYF
CDR3nt: TGTGCCACCACAACAGGATACGAGCAGTACTTC
d_gene: -
abundance: -
j_gene: TRBJ2-7
v_gene: TRBV6-6

CDR3aa: CASSVGGLAGVRETQYF
CDR3nt: TGTGCCAGCAGCGTAGGGGGTCTAGCGGGAGTCAGGGAGACCCAGTACTTC
d_gene: TRBD2
abundance: -
j_gene: TRBJ2-5
v_gene: TRBV9

CDR3aa: CASSESTGGIQPQHF
CDR3nt: TGTGCCAGCAGCGAAAGCACAGGGGGGATTCAGCCCCAGCATTTT
d_gene: TRBD1
abundance: -
j_gene: TRBJ1-5
v_gene: TRBV28

CDR3aa: CASSLGQGNGNTIYF
CDR3nt: TGTGCCAGCAGCTTGGGACAGGGGAATGGAAACACCATATATTTT
d_gene: TRBD1
abundance: few
j_gene: TRBJ1-3
v_gene: TRBV5-8

CDR3aa: CASSLGWGRGTDTQYF
CDR3nt: TGTGCCAGCAGCTTAGGCTGGGGGCGAGGCACAGATACGCAGTATTTT
d_gene: -
abundance: -
j_gene: TRBJ2-3
v_gene: TRBV7-3

CDR3aa: CASSPQDYSYEQYF
CDR3nt: TGTGCCAGCAGCCCCCAAGACTACTCCTACGAGCAGTACTTC
d_gene: -
abundance: few
j_gene: TRBJ2-7
v_gene: TRBV11-3

CDR3aa: CASSTTGGAEGIEQYF
CDR3nt: TGTGCCAGTAGTACCACCGGGGGGGCGGAAGGTATCGAGCAGTACTTC
d_gene: TRBD2
abundance: -
j_gene: TRBJ2-7
v_gene: TRBV19

CDR3aa: CATSDLLAGGTGELFF
CDR3nt: TGTGCCACCAGTGATTTATTAGCGGGAGGGACCGGGGAGCTGTTTTTT
d_gene: TRBD2
abundance: once
j_gene: TRBJ2-2
v_gene: TRBV24-1

CDR3aa: CASSPSASYNEQFF
CDR3nt: TGTGCCAGCAGCCCTAGCGCCTCCTACAATGAGCAGTTCTTC
d_gene: -
abundance: -
j_gene: TRBJ2-1
v_gene: TRBV7-3

CDR3aa: CASSQVGLATYNEQFF
CDR3nt: TGTGCCAGCAGCCAAGTGGGACTAGCGACCTACAATGAGCAGTTCTTC
d_gene: TRBD2
abundance: -
j_gene: TRBJ2-1
v_gene: TRBV3-1/TRBV3-2

CDR3aa: CASSVRTGGITDTQYF
CDR3nt: TGTGCCAGCAGCGTAAGGACGGGAGGGATCACAGATACGCAGTATTTT
d_gene: TRBD2
abundance: -
j_gene: TRBJ2-3
v_gene: TRBV7-3

CDR3aa: CASSVEDWVAFF
CDR3nt: TGTGCCAGCAGTGTAGAGGACTGGGTAGCTTTCTTT
d_gene: -
abundance: -
j_gene: TRBJ1-1
v_gene: TRBV2

CDR3aa: CSVVLTGGTEAFF
CDR3nt: TGCAGCGTTGTATTGACCGGGGGAACTGAAGCTTTCTTT
d_gene: -
abundance: -
j_gene: TRBJ1-1
v_gene: TRBV29-1

CDR3aa: CASRGRMTYNSPLHF
CDR3nt: TGTGCCAGCAGGGGCAGGATGACCTATAATTCACCCCTCCACTTT
d_gene: -
abundance: -
j_gene: TRBJ1-6
v_gene: TRBV2

CDR3aa: CASSGSGRAKYNEQFF
CDR3nt: TGTGCCAGCAGTGGTAGCGGGAGGGCCAAATACAATGAGCAGTTCTTC
d_gene: TRBD2
abundance: -
j_gene: TRBJ2-1
v_gene: TRBV27

CDR3aa: CASSLRAGGGTDTQYF
CDR3nt: TGTGCCAGCAGCTTGCGGGCGGGAGGGGGCACAGATACGCAGTATTTT
d_gene: TRBD2
abundance: -
j_gene: TRBJ2-3
v_gene: TRBV5-6

CDR3aa: CASSYGTSETDTQYF
CDR3nt: TGTGCCAGCAGCTACGGGACTAGCGAGACAGATACGCAGTATTTT
d_gene: TRBD2
abundance: -
j_gene: TRBJ2-3
v_gene: TRBV7-3

CDR3aa: CASSPSRAGANTGELFF
CDR3nt: TGTGCCAGCAGCCCCTCTAGAGCGGGGGCGAACACCGGGGAGCTGTTTTTT
d_gene: TRBD2
abundance: few
j_gene: TRBJ2-2
v_gene: TRBV5-4

CDR3aa: CSVEGGGGGYTF
CDR3nt: TGCAGCGTTGAGGGAGGGGGAGGTGGCTACACCTTC
d_gene: -
abundance: -
j_gene: TRBJ1-2
v_gene: TRBV29-1